Listed below are T cell receptor beta chains from one sample, sequenced in a study of T cells in Graves' hyperthyroidism and ophthalmopathy. TCRdb itself ran the multiplex PCR reads through MiXCR, one entry per CDR3 protein. The sample records under 800,000 distinct CDR3 sequences, approximately 15% being singletons. The specimen was blood. The receptors come from a woman aged 18-29 years with Graves' hyperthyroidism. CDR3s include the opening cysteine and the closing phenylalanine or tryptophan. Each record gives: V gene, CDR3 length, clone size, J gene, CDR3 protein. Clone size, where shown, is once, few, many, or a class for clones that have expanded.

v_call: TRBV7-2
cdr3_length: 18
clone_size: few
j_call: TRBJ2-2
cdr3_aa: CASSLEYFAALFTGELFF

v_call: TRBV6-2/TRBV6-3
cdr3_length: 13
clone_size: many
j_call: TRBJ1-2
cdr3_aa: CASSYPDSYGYTF

v_call: TRBV11-1
cdr3_length: 15
clone_size: -
j_call: TRBJ2-5
cdr3_aa: CASSPITTAQETQYF

v_call: TRBV6-1
cdr3_length: 17
clone_size: -
j_call: TRBJ2-5
cdr3_aa: CASSEGYYTGGAETQYF

v_call: TRBV27
cdr3_length: 17
clone_size: many
j_call: TRBJ2-1
cdr3_aa: CASSPAWAPRSYNEQFF

v_call: TRBV5-1
cdr3_length: 13
clone_size: many
j_call: TRBJ1-1
cdr3_aa: CASSRRFESEAFF

v_call: TRBV30
cdr3_length: 16
clone_size: many
j_call: TRBJ1-1
cdr3_aa: CAWSRTPGTGVGEAFF

v_call: TRBV3-1
cdr3_length: 15
clone_size: many
j_call: TRBJ1-2
cdr3_aa: CASSQEGIVNYGYTF

v_call: TRBV7-2
cdr3_length: 16
clone_size: once
j_call: TRBJ2-1
cdr3_aa: CASSPSGGRTYNEQFF

v_call: TRBV18
cdr3_length: 14
clone_size: many
j_call: TRBJ2-1
cdr3_aa: CASSPRPGQGEQFF

v_call: TRBV7-3
cdr3_length: 16
clone_size: many
j_call: TRBJ1-2
cdr3_aa: CASSLSLAGLYYGYTF